What follows is one TCR beta chain and its context. Its antigen is not known. The sample comes from a study of T cells in localized non-small cell lung cancer. Whole-study results and caveats: Higher T cell density in the blood was associated with longer overall survival, whereas higher adjacent-lung clonality associated with shorter survival. As only one tumor region underwent sequencing, heterogeneity remains possible. Highest T cell clonality was seen in uninvolved adjacent lung, surpassing that measured in tumor. Researchers found a median around 59 of the top 100 tumor clones in adjacent lung.

The data were produced by immunoSEQ multiplex PCR, yet TCRdb's version contains in-frame clones alone and is incomplete. The sample consists of around 25,000 clones, around 88% of them appearing once. The clonotype originates from a female donor of 60 years or more with stage I lung adenocarcinoma. Source: peripheral blood, taken before any cancer treatment.

In nucleotides, the CDR3 is TGCGCCAGCAGCCAAGGACCCAGGGGTAATTCACCCCTCCACTTT. Translation: CASSQGPRGNSPLHF. This chain connects TRBV4-1 to TRBJ1-6; a weak D match, TRBD1 (6 bases). The germline gives CDR1 MGHRA, CDR2 YSYEKL. This CDR3 has 15 residues. V was cut by 1 base and J by 6 bases, with 10 bases left in between.